This T cell receptor (beta chain) was profiled in a study of T cells in narcolepsy. In the study overall: Patients with NT1 or NT2 and healthy control donors were enrolled.

Regarding this clone: Its antigen is undetermined.

The germline V and J ends were trimmed by 6 bases and 1 base, with 13 bases remaining between them. CDR1 is MDHEN, CDR2 SYDVKM, per germline. CDR3 length: 15 amino acids. General study results and limits: Autoreactive clone sequences were missing from some blood memory CD4+ repertoires. Autoreactive HCRT-specific and TRIB2-specific clonotypes were marked in same-patient CSF-versus-blood CD4+ comparisons. Healthy controls reportedly lacked the autoreactive clonotypes serially found in patients' blood.

TCRdb's table, derived via immunoSEQ multiplex PCR, lists solely in-frame clones and lacks some. Of 23,000 or so clones in the sample, approximately 85% were seen once. The sequence came from a human donor with narcolepsy. Sequencing was performed on CD45RA- memory CD4+ T cells from PBMCs. The V gene is TRBV28, the J gene TRBJ1-5; D is unresolved. CDR3: CASSDGRRSNQPQHF. For the CDR3, the DNA is TGTGCCAGCAGCGACGGACGGAGGAGCAATCAGCCCCAGCATTTT.